This T cell receptor (beta chain) was recovered during a study of blood T cell repertoires in COVID-19. Sequencing was performed with immunoSEQ multiplex PCR; in TCRdb, only in-frame clones are kept and a portion is missing. In the table there are tens of thousands of clones, 65% to 85% of which are singletons. Germline-derived CDR1 and CDR2 are SGHTA and FQGNSA. The CDR3 is 13 amino acids. Trimming pared 7 bases from V and 4 bases from J, leaving 12 bases between. The chain combines TRBV7-2 with TRBJ2-3; the D is unclear. The sequence was obtained from a man aged 65 to 85 with COVID-19, enrolled during active disease. Sequenced sample: peripheral blood. This chain's CDR3 is CASTLFVPDTQYF. The CDR3 DNA sequence: TGTGCCAGCACCCTTTTTGTTCCAGATACGCAGTATTTT.